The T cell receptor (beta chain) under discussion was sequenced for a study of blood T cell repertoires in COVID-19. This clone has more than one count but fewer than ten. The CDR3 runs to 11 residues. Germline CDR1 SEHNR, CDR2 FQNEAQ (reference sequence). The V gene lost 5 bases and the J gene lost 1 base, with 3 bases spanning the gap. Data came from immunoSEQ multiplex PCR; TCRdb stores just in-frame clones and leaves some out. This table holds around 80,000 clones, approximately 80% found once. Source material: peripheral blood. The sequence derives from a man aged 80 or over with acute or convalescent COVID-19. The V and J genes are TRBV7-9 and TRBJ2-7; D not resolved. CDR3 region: CASSTSYEQYF. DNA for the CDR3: TGTGCCAGCAGCACTTCCTACGAGCAGTACTTC. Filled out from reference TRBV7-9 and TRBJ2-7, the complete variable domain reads DTGVSQNPRHKITKRGQNVTFRCDPISEHNRLYWYRQTLGQGPEFLTYFQNEAQLEKSRLLSDRFSAERPKGSFSTLEIQRTEQGDSAMYLCASSTSYEQYFGPGTRLTVT.